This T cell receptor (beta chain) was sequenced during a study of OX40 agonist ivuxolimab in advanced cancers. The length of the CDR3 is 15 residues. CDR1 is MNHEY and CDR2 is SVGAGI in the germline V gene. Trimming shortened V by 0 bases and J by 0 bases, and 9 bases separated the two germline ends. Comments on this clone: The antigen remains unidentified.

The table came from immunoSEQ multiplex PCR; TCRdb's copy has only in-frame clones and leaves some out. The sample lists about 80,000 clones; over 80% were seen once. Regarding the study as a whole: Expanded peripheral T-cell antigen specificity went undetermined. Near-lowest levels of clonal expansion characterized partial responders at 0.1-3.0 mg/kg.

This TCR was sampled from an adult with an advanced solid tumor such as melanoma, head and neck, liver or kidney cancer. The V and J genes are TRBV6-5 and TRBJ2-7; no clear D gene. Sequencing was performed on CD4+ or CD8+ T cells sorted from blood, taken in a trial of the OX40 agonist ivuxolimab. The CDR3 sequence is CASSYSDPSSYEQYF. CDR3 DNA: TGTGCCAGCAGTTACTCCGACCCCAGCTCCTACGAGCAGTACTTC.